The 22 T cell receptor beta chains reported below all come from one sample, sequenced in a study of vaccination effects on CD4 cells after COVID-19 (dated by TCRdb to the early 2020s). For these TCRs, the target antigens are not known. To identify antigen-specific CD4+ T cell clonotypes by their expansion, the ViraFEST assay first stimulated PBMC with viral peptide pools and then applied TCR sequencing. After less than 13 days of culture, CD4+ T cells were isolated with the EasySep CD4+ T cell isolation kit. Each participant received two doses of an mRNA SARS-CoV-2 vaccine, either BNT162b2 or mRNA-1273. Library generation was performed with the immunoSEQ multiplex PCR assay. TCRdb took over this immuneACCESS table, retaining in-frame rearrangements with V and J assigned. Such tables are incomplete; in checked studies, under half of the missing clones stem from an unresolved V gene, and the remainder is unexplained. The sample data list tens of thousands of clones, and 81% of these were observed just once. Together, the top ten hold 1.2% of the sample.

The sample consisted of CD4+ T cells from PBMCs cultured with HCoV-229E spike peptides, taken after COVID-19 vaccination. The cell subset or site label here, explained by the study, means: HCoV-229E spike overlapping peptide pool stimulation. All receptors derive from a human donor who received a COVID-19 vaccine.

This clone was seen a few times. J is TRBJ1-1 and V is TRBV12-2. TRBV12-2 is marked as a pseudogene. The CDR3 has 13 residues. The DNA for the CDR3 is TGTGCAAGTCGCTTAGGGATGAACACTGAAGCTTTCTTT. It translates to CASRLGMNTEAFF.

The rearrangement joins TRBV6-6 to TRBJ1-1; D not certain. CDR3 size: 10 residues. Germline V gene lookup returns CDR1 MNHNY and CDR2 SVGAGI (reference sequence). This CDR3 reads CVGEGTEAFF. The CDR3 bases are TGTGTCGGGGAGGGCACTGAAGCTTTCTTT.

This clone was counted a few times. The gene calls are TRBV15 and TRBJ2-2, with D perhaps being TRBD1 or TRBD2 (5 bases each). Germline V CDR1 and CDR2: LNHNV, YYDKDF (reference sequence). This CDR3 comprises 13 residues. Trimming pared 8 bases from V and 0 bases from J, leaving 7 bases between. The CDR3 bases are TGTGCCACCGGGACGCCGAACACCGGGGAGCTGTTTTTT. It yields the protein CATGTPNTGELFF.

The rearrangement links TRBV5-3 to TRBJ1-1; TRBD1 is a possible D gene (5 bases). TRBV5-3 is assigned to the ORF class and has an uncertain function. The CDR3 totals 12 residues. Deletions cut 7 bases from V and 3 bases from J, with 10 bases between. CDR3 amino acids: CARLGGDTEAFF. DNA of the CDR3: TGTGCCAGATTGGGGGGGGACACTGAAGCTTTCTTT.

This clone was observed a handful of times. The rearrangement links TRBV12-3 or TRBV12-4 to TRBJ1-2; 7 nucleotides align to TRBD1. CDR3 length: 13 residues. J lost 2 bases, V lost 5 bases, and 2 bases had no gene match. The CDR3 DNA sequence: TGTGCCAGCAGTCCGGACAGGAACTATGGCTACACCTTC. Its protein is CASSPDRNYGYTF.

V gene TRBV10-3 combines with J gene TRBJ2-3; the D is unclear. CDR3 length: 15 amino acids. Germline CDR1 is ENHRY and CDR2 is SYGVKD. V was shortened by 3 bases and J by 0 bases, with 10 bases between the two germline ends. CDR3: CAISDRAFSTDTQYF. The CDR3 nucleotides are TGTGCCATCAGTGATAGGGCCTTTAGCACAGATACGCAGTATTTT.

The rearrangement uses TRBV6-5 and TRBJ2-7; D ambiguous. The germline V gene encodes CDR1 MNHEY and CDR2 SVGAGI. CDR3 length equals 14 residues. Trimming took off 6 bases at V and 0 bases at J, with 12 bases between the two ends. This chain's CDR3 is CASSDLRSSYEQYV. The CDR3 nucleotides read TGTGCCAGCAGCGACCTCAGGAGCTCCTACGAGCAGTACGTC.

The rearrangement uses TRBV6-5 and TRBJ2-3, with a tentative D call TRBD1 (6 bases). CDR1 is MNHEY and CDR2 is SVGAGI in the germline V gene. This CDR3 contains 15 residues. V was pared by 6 bases and J by 1 base, with 14 bases between. In DNA form, the CDR3 reads TGTGCCAGCAGGAAAACAGGGTTGGGCACAGATACGCAGTATTTT. Encoded protein: CASRKTGLGTDTQYF.

This clone was detected only once. V usage is TRBV6-4 and J usage is TRBJ2-1, with a possible D match to TRBD2 (5 bases). This CDR3 is built from 15 residues. Germline-derived CDR1 and CDR2 are MRHNA and SNTAGT. V was cut by 6 bases and J by 1 base, with 13 bases left in between. CDR3 in DNA: TGTGCCAGCAGCCGTAGCGCGGGTTCCTACAATGAGCAGTTCTTC. Translation gives CASSRSAGSYNEQFF.

J is TRBJ1-6 and V is TRBV11-2; D gene uncertain. V dropped 1 base and J dropped 7 bases, with 11 bases sitting between them. Germline assignment: CDR1 SGHAT and CDR2 FQNNGV. The CDR3 has 15 residues. The CDR3 DNA reads TGTGCCAGCAGCTTAGGGGGTGTCGTAAATTCACCCCTCCACTTT. Residues: CASSLGGVVNSPLHF.

The chain carries TRBV5-1 and TRBJ1-1; 9 nucleotides match TRBD1. V was pared by 4 bases and J by 4 bases, with 8 bases of the junction left unmatched. CDR1 and CDR2 from the germline V gene are SGHRS and YFSETQ. The CDR3 sequence is 15 residues long. CDR3 bases: TGCGCCAGCAGCCTCTCGACAGGGGGTCGCACTGAAGCTTTCTTT. Its protein is CASSLSTGGRTEAFF.

This clone was seen a single time. The chain uses TRBV12-5 and TRBJ2-5; no clear D gene. Germline lookup yields CDR1 LGHNT and CDR2 FRNRAP. The CDR3 consists of 15 residues. The germline V and J ends were trimmed by 0 bases and 1 base, with 9 bases remaining between them. The CDR3 nucleotides are TGTGCTAGTGGTTTGGTCTACCACCCCCAAGAGACCCAGTACTTC. Its protein is CASGLVYHPQETQYF.

This chain links TRBV7-2 with TRBJ2-1; 9 bases map to TRBD2. There are 15 residues in the CDR3. Losses at the gene ends were 5 bases for V and 3 bases for J; bases not matched to a gene: 5. CDR1 and CDR2 (germline): SGHTA, FQGNSA. CDR3: CASSQGTSLYNEQFF. In DNA form, the CDR3 reads TGTGCCAGCAGCCAAGGGACTAGCCTCTACAATGAGCAGTTCTTC.

V is TRBV5-1 and J is TRBJ2-1; TRBD2 agrees at 8 bases. Germline assignment: CDR1 SGHRS and CDR2 YFSETQ. The CDR3 covers 15 residues. J lost 3 bases, V lost 0 bases, and 2 bases had no gene match. The CDR3 loop reads CASSLDGGGYNEQFF. In nucleotides, the CDR3 is TGCGCCAGCAGCTTGGACGGGGGGGGCTACAATGAGCAGTTCTTC.

Only a few counts were recorded for this clone. J is TRBJ1-4 and V is TRBV6-5; 7 nucleotides agree with TRBD1. J lost 7 bases, V lost 6 bases, and 11 bases had no gene match. Germline loops: CDR1 MNHEY, CDR2 SVGAGI. This CDR3 has 15 residues. CDR3 sequence: CASSSTRQGSEKLFF. The CDR3 region has the DNA TGTGCCAGCAGCTCCACCCGACAGGGAAGTGAAAAACTGTTTTTT.

The count of this clone is one. V and J are TRBV6-2 or TRBV6-3 and TRBJ1-4, with D unclear. Germline values: CDR1 MNHEY, CDR2 SVGEGT. This CDR3 comprises 19 residues. V shed 0 bases and J shed 2 bases, with 19 bases lying between them. This chain's CDR3 is CASSYSILGSGVTNEKLFF. Written as DNA, the CDR3 is TGTGCCAGCAGTTACTCGATTTTAGGCTCTGGGGTGACTAATGAAAAACTGTTTTTT.

The genes are TRBV6-4 and TRBJ2-1, with a possible D match to TRBD1 (5 bases). This CDR3 comprises 16 residues. With 0 bases removed from V and 2 bases from J, the gap between germline ends came to 11 bases. Germline V gene lookup returns CDR1 MRHNA and CDR2 SNTAGT. The CDR3 bases are TGTGCCAGCAGTGACTCGCCCAGGGTAACCTACAATGAGCAGTTCTTC. Its protein product is CASSDSPRVTYNEQFF.

The chain links TRBV10-2 to TRBJ2-2, with D perhaps matching TRBD1 (5 bases). V was pared by 7 bases and J by 4 bases, with 10 bases between. The CDR3 has 13 residues. Germline CDR1 reads WSHSY; CDR2 reads SAAADI. The CDR3 nucleotides read TGCGCCAGCAACCCGACAGCCACCGGGGAGCTGTTTTTT. This gives the protein CASNPTATGELFF.

V is TRBV21-1 and J is TRBJ1-5; the table's D call of TRBD1 was not tested on the DNA. TRBV21-1 is a pseudogene segment. The CDR3 loop spans 18 amino acids. The CDR3 here is CASSKARTGGSSNQPQHF. In nucleotides, the CDR3 is TGTGCCAGCAGCAAAGCAAGGACAGGGGGCTCTAGCAATCAGCCCCAGCATTTT.

The chain joins TRBV6-4 to TRBJ2-7; no clear D. The germline gives CDR1 MRHNA, CDR2 SNTAGT. The CDR3 is made up of 11 amino acids. Trimming shortened V by 4 bases and J by 1 base, and 2 bases separated the two germline ends. The CDR3 nucleotides are TGTGCCAGCAGTGTGTCCTACGAGCAGTACGTC. This encodes CASSVSYEQYV.

The rearrangement links TRBV19 to TRBJ2-5, with D possibly matching TRBD2 (6 bases). CDR1 and CDR2 (germline): LNHDA, SQIVND (reference sequence). The CDR3 extends over 16 amino acids. V was shortened by 3 bases and J by 0 bases, with 14 bases between the two germline ends. The CDR3 DNA reads as TGTGCCAGTAGTATTCAAGGCGGGGAGGACCAAGAGACCCAGTACTTC. This encodes CASSIQGGEDQETQYF.

The V call is TRBV5-1, the J call TRBJ2-3, with 7 bases fitting TRBD1. With V trimmed by 3 bases and J by 3 bases, 1 base remained unmatched. The CDR3 spans 13 residues. Germline CDR1 is SGHRS and CDR2 is YFSETQ. DNA for the CDR3: TGCGCCAGCAGCTCGGACAGGACAGATACGCAGTATTTT. Translated: CASSSDRTDTQYF. The full variable domain, in which reference TRBV5-1 and TRBJ2-3 provide the parts outside the CDR3, is KAGVTQTPRYLIKTRGQQVTLSCSPISGHRSVSWYQQTPGQGLQFLFEYFSETQRNKGNFPGRFSGRQFSNSRSEMNVSTLELGDSALYLCASSSDRTDTQYFGPGTRLTVL.